Included here is one TCR beta chain sequence, with context. The antigen is undetermined. This CDR3 spans 14 amino acids. Germline-derived CDR1 and CDR2 are SGHDT and YYEEEE. The V gene end was trimmed by 3 bases and the J gene end by 2 bases; junction bases not matched to a gene: 3. The data originate from a study of OX40 agonist ivuxolimab in advanced cancers. Notes on the study in general: The CD4+ and CD8+ T cells in the blood had expanded clonally by week 6 at 0.1 to 3.0 mg/kg.

Data came from immunoSEQ multiplex PCR; TCRdb stores just in-frame clones and leaves some out. The data hold fewer than 120,000 clones, with around 90% observed a single time. The source material was CD4+ or CD8+ T cells sorted from blood, sampled in a trial of the OX40 agonist ivuxolimab. V gene TRBV5-6 combines with J gene TRBJ2-5, with 8 bases that match TRBD1. This TCR came from an adult with an advanced solid tumor such as melanoma, head and neck, liver or kidney cancer. The CDR3: CASSWGTGQETQYF. Here the CDR3 DNA reads TGTGCCAGCAGCTGGGGGACAGGACAAGAGACCCAGTACTTC.